Given below is one T cell receptor beta chain in context. The CDR3 runs to 16 residues. CDR1 is PRHDT, CDR2 FYEKMQ, per germline (reference sequence). The V end lost 5 bases, the J end lost 0 bases, and 17 bases lay between the germline ends. This specimen belongs to a study of T-cell memory formation after mild COVID-19. With constant-segment primers, 5'RACE yielded cDNA libraries of TCR alpha and TCR beta that carried sample barcodes and UMIs. TCRdb reanalysed the 5' RACE reads using MiXCR and keeps one entry per CDR3 protein. The profile covers roughly 510,000 distinct CDR3 sequences, with around 15% appearing a single time and 8.1% taken by the ten largest.

The sequencing sample was made of PBMCs or a T cell subset sorted from them (not recorded which). The sequence was obtained from an adult woman who had mild COVID-19 (a few samples of this study predate the infection). Cell type and time point are not known. The genes are TRBV13 and TRBJ2-7, with D tentatively TRBD2 (5 bases). CDR3 protein: CASSHREGRSSYEQYF. The CDR3 DNA is TGTGCCAGCAGCCACCGGGAAGGAAGGAGCTCCTACGAGCAGTACTTC.